This T cell receptor (beta chain) is from a study of blood T cell repertoires in COVID-19. The overall study: Acute and convalescent COVID-19 samples came from the United States, Italy and Spain. From T cells, B-cell-depleted T cells, or PBMCs came the material, which was cDNA or gDNA.

Clinical history as reported by participants underpinned cohort assignment. The germline CDR1 and CDR2 sequences are SGHNT and YENEEA. The V gene lost 4 bases and the J gene lost 3 bases, with 24 bases spanning the gap. The CDR3 is 18 amino acids. Libraries were prepared by immunoSEQ multiplex PCR; TCRdb keeps only in-frame clonotypes and omits some of them. Of under 150,000 clones in the sample, about 79% were seen once. The V gene is TRBV11-3, the J gene TRBJ1-2; D is possibly TRBD1 (6 bases). Input material: PBMCs or T cells enriched from blood (not recorded which). The receptor was isolated from a woman between 45 and 65 years old who had recovered from COVID-19. The CDR3 reads CASSSAGTGGELDYGYTF. The CDR3 DNA reads TGTGCCAGCAGCTCAGCCGGGACGGGGGGCGAACTTGACTATGGCTACACCTTC.